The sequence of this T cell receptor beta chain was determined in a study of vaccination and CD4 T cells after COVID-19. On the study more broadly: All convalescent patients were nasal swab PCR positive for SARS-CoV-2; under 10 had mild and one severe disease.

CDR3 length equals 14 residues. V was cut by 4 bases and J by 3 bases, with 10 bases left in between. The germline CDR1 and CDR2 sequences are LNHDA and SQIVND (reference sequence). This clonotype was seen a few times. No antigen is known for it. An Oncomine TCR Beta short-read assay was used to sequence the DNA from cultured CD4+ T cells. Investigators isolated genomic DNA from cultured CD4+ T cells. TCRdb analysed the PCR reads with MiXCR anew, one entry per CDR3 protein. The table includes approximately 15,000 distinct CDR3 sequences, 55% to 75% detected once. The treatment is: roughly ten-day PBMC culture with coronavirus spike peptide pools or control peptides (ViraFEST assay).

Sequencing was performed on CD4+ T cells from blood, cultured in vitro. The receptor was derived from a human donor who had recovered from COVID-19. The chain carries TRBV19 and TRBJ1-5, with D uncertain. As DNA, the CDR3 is TGTGCCAGTAGTAAAAGGACGGACAATCAGCCCCAGCATTTT. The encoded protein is CASSKRTDNQPQHF. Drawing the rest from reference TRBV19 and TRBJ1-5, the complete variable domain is DGGITQSPKYLFRKEGQNVTLSCEQNLNHDAMYWYRQDPGQGLRLIYYSQIVNDFQKGDIAEGYSVSREKKESFPLTVTSAQKNPTAFYLCASSKRTDNQPQHFGDGTRLSIL.